The sample holds a few counts of the clone carrying this T cell receptor beta chain. This record comes from a study of early T cells in non-severe SARS-CoV-2 infection. One entry per CDR3 protein results from TCRdb running MiXCR on the 5' RACE reads. This table has about 80,000 distinct CDR3 sequences, 12% appearing once. Specimen: whole blood. The receptor comes from an adult who was a healthcare worker with PCR-confirmed SARS-CoV-2 infection or an uninfected control (not recorded which).

DNA of the CDR3: TGTGCCAGCAGTCGCGGGGGTACGCAGTATTTT. Amino acids: CASSRGGTQYF. This chain links TRBV12-3 or TRBV12-4 with TRBJ2-3; 7 positions agree with TRBD2. Germline trimming cut 5 bases from V and 8 bases from J; bases unmatched to any gene: 1. CDR3 size: 11 residues.